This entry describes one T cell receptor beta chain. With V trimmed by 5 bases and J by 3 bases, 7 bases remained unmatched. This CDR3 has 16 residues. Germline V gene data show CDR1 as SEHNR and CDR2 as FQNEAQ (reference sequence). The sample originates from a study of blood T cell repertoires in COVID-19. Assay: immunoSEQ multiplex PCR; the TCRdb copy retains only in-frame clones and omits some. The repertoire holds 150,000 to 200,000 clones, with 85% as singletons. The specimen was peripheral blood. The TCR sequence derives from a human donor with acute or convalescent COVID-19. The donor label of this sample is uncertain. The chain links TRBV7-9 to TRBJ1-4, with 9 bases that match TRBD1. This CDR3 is CASSPGDRASNEKLFF. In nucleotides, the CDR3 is TGTGCCAGCAGCCCGGGGGACAGGGCCTCTAATGAAAAACTGTTTTTT.